The 15 T cell receptor beta chains reported below all come from one sample, sequenced in a study of blood T cell repertoires in COVID-19. The data were produced by immunoSEQ multiplex PCR, yet TCRdb's version contains in-frame clones alone and is incomplete. Of roughly 87,000 clones in the sample, over 70% were seen once. The sample comprised peripheral blood. All receptors come from a woman aged 50 to 60 with acute or convalescent COVID-19.

The chain uses TRBV9 and TRBJ2-5; 15 nucleotides match TRBD2. The germline CDR1 and CDR2 sequences are SGDLS and YYNGEE. V lost 3 bases and J lost 5; bases outside the gene matches: 5. This CDR3 is 16 amino acids long. CDR3 bases: TGTGCCAGCAGCGGGACTAGCGGGGGGGCCGGGGAGACCCAGTACTTC. Its translation is CASSGTSGGAGETQYF.

V is TRBV14 and J is TRBJ2-3, with TRBD2 as a possible D gene (7 bases). This CDR3 comprises 16 residues. Germline V gene data show CDR1 as SGHDN and CDR2 as FVKESK. V shed 1 base and J shed 2 bases, with 13 bases lying between them. CDR3 sequence: CASSQGRGGLTDTQYF. CDR3 DNA sequence: TGTGCCAGCAGCCAAGGAAGGGGGGGTCTCACAGATACGCAGTATTTT.

This chain uses TRBV19 with TRBJ1-1, with D perhaps matching TRBD1 (5 bases). Trimming removed 7 bases from V and 1 base from J, with 10 bases in between. The CDR3 runs to 13 residues. The germline gives CDR1 LNHDA, CDR2 SQIVND (reference sequence). Written as DNA, the CDR3 is TGTGCCAGTATGAGACAGAAGAACACTGAAGCTTTCTTT. Protein sequence: CASMRQKNTEAFF.

For the CDR3, the DNA is TGTGCCACCAGCAGAGTCCACCGGGACAGGGGACATGGCTACACCTTC. It translates to CATSRVHRDRGHGYTF. The rearrangement joins TRBV15 to TRBJ1-2; 10 bases match TRBD1. The CDR3 is made up of 16 amino acids. CDR1 and CDR2 from the germline V gene are LNHNV and YYDKDF (reference sequence). Losses at the gene ends were 1 base for V and 6 bases for J; bases not matched to a gene: 8.

The rearrangement joins TRBV5-5 to TRBJ1-6; tentatively, D is TRBD1 (5 bases). This CDR3 comprises 15 residues. V was clipped by 0 bases and J by 10 bases, with 14 bases between them. Germline-derived CDR1 and CDR2 are SGHKS and YYEKEE (reference sequence). The DNA of the CDR3 is TGTGCCAGCAGCTTGGATTCTCGGGGGTACTCACCCCTCCACTTT. Its translation: CASSLDSRGYSPLHF.

V usage is TRBV19 and J usage is TRBJ1-5; D is possibly TRBD1 (5 bases). The CDR3 covers 15 residues. CDR1 and CDR2 from the germline V gene are LNHDA and SQIVND (reference sequence). Deletions cut 7 bases from V and 2 bases from J, with 15 bases between. The CDR3 nucleotides are TGTGCCAGTACGGACGGGAGGGGTCGCAATCAGCCCCAGCATTTT. Its protein is CASTDGRGRNQPQHF.

This chain joins TRBV28 and TRBJ2-2; 7 bases agree with TRBD2. The CDR3 is 17 amino acids. Germline V lookup: CDR1 MDHEN, CDR2 SYDVKM. Trimming at V came to 6 bases and at J to 4 bases, leaving 14 bases not matched to a gene. CDR3 nucleotides: TGTGCCAGCAGCACCGACTACCGCGGGGGATCCACCGGGGAGCTGTTTTTT. Its translation is CASSTDYRGGSTGELFF.

The rearrangement links TRBV14 to TRBJ2-3; unclear D gene. Germline V gives CDR1 SGHDN, CDR2 FVKESK. V gave up 2 bases and J gave up 0 bases, with 3 bases separating them. CDR3 length equals 13 residues. CDR3: CASSQQSTDTQYF. The CDR3 nucleotides are TGTGCCAGCAGCCAACAGAGCACAGATACGCAGTATTTT.

This sequence joins TRBV21-1 and TRBJ2-7; the table's D call TRBD1 went unverified against the DNA. TRBV21-1 is a known pseudogene. This CDR3 is built from 16 residues. The CDR3 coding sequence is TGTGCCAGCAGCTTCTCCGGGACACCGGTCGACTACGAGCAGTACTTC. Translating it yields CASSFSGTPVDYEQYF.

The V gene is TRBV3-1 (or the pseudogene TRBV3-2), the J gene TRBJ1-3, with no clear D. The CDR3 is made up of 13 amino acids. Germline-derived CDR1 and CDR2 are LGHDT and YNNKEL (reference sequence). V lost 6 bases and J 4 bases, leaving 10 bases between the germline ends. The CDR3 reads CASSLGGGNTIYF. The CDR3 DNA follows: TGTGCCAGCAGTCTCGGAGGGGGAAACACCATATATTTT.

V usage is TRBV7-2 and J usage is TRBJ1-3; 7 nucleotides match TRBD1. The V and J ends lost 1 base and 4 bases, in that order; junction bases with no gene match: 7. The CDR3 length is 16 residues. Germline V gives CDR1 SGHTA, CDR2 FQGNSA. CDR3 sequence reads: CASSLVGRGLGNTIYF. The CDR3 DNA reads TGTGCCAGCAGCTTAGTTGGTAGGGGGCTAGGAAACACCATATATTTT.

The chain is built from TRBV5-8 and TRBJ2-5; TRBD1 matches at 10 bases. Germline values: CDR1 SGHTS, CDR2 YDEGEE. CDR3 length: 15 amino acids. The V and J ends lost 4 bases and 4 bases, in that order; junction bases with no gene match: 7. The CDR3 spells CASSRGQGGGETQYF. DNA for the CDR3: TGTGCCAGCAGCCGAGGACAGGGGGGCGGAGAGACCCAGTACTTC. The whole variable domain, filled in from reference TRBV5-8 and TRBJ2-5, reads EAGVTQSPTHLIKTRGQQATLRCSPISGHTSVYWYQQALGLGLQFLLWYDEGEERNRGNFPPRFSGRQFPNYSSELNVNALELEDSALYLCASSRGQGGGETQYFGPGTRLLVL.

The V and J genes are TRBV7-9 and TRBJ1-1, with TRBD1 as a possible D gene (6 bases). Germline V gene sequence: CDR1 SEHNR, CDR2 FQNEAQ (reference sequence). CDR3 length: 13 residues. Deletions cut 3 bases from V and 6 bases from J, with 11 bases between. In nucleotides, the CDR3 is TGTGCCAGCAGCTTCCAGGGGAGGGCTGAAGCTTTCTTT. Encoded protein: CASSFQGRAEAFF.

V gene TRBV10-2 combines with J gene TRBJ2-7; no clear D. CDR3 length: 11 amino acids. The V end lost 1 base, the J end lost 6 bases, and 4 bases lay between the germline ends. CDR1 is WSHSY and CDR2 is SAAADI in the germline V gene. The CDR3 region has the DNA TGCGCCAGCAGTGAGTTAGTCGAGCAGTACTTC. Translation gives CASSELVEQYF.

The chain carries TRBV5-4 and TRBJ1-2; weak D call: TRBD1 (6 bases). V was clipped by 6 bases and J by 0 bases, with 15 bases between them. Germline V lookup: CDR1 SGHNT, CDR2 YYREEE (reference sequence). The CDR3 consists of 15 residues. The CDR3 region is CASIPNPGANYGYTF. DNA for the CDR3: TGTGCCAGCATCCCAAACCCAGGGGCTAACTATGGCTACACCTTC.